This T cell receptor (beta chain) emerged from a study of Ad26.COV2.S vaccination and SARS-CoV-2 variants. Method: immunoSEQ multiplex PCR; TCRdb's copy keeps in-frame clones and lacks some. The repertoire holds under 600,000 clones, 89% seen once, with under 2% in the top ten. Specified treatment: approximately 18 received Ad26.COV2.S at low or high dose, single or two shots; several received placebo; per-sample allocation not given. All samples were drawn on day 63, counting from the first vaccine or placebo injection. SARS-CoV-2 spike from the Wuhan strain was encoded by the vaccine, an Ad26 vector. Germline V lookup: CDR1 LNHDA, CDR2 SQIVND (reference sequence). The V end was cut by 10 bases, the J end by 1 base, with 17 bases between. The CDR3 runs 14 residues.

The chain is built from TRBV19 and TRBJ2-7; D unclear. The receptor's source is a person between 18 and 65 years old who received the Ad26.COV2.S COVID-19 vaccine or a placebo. Specimen: peripheral blood, collected in a trial of Ad26.COV2.S vaccine versus placebo. CDR3 nucleotide sequence: TGTGCCACCCAAAGGGATATCCAATCCTACGAGCAGTACTTC. Its protein is CATQRDIQSYEQYF.